This TCR beta chain is from a study of T cell repertoires in cytomegalovirus infection. Overall study results and limits: Clonotype analysis showed dominance of the ex vivo response by HLA-C-restricted CMV-specific TCR beta clonotypes.

Comments on this clonotype: Its antigen is still unknown.

From germline, CDR1 is SGHKS and CDR2 YYEKEE (reference sequence). The ends lost 0 bases at V and 4 bases at J; junction bases unmatched: 3. CDR3 length equals 16 residues. TCRdb analysed the reads with MiXCR anew, one entry per CDR3 protein. The table shows fewer than 850,000 distinct CDR3 sequences, with almost 30% occurring only once. The sequence came from a human donor in good health (CMV status not recorded). Some clones in this sample may be carry-over from other donors' samples. V and J are TRBV5-5 and TRBJ1-5, with 11 bases identical to TRBD1. The sample here was cultured CD8+ T cells from PBMCs, taken from culture after CMV antigen stimulation. This CDR3 is CASSLGTGGFNQPQHF. CDR3 DNA: TGTGCCAGCAGCTTGGGGACAGGGGGCTTTAATCAGCCCCAGCATTTT.